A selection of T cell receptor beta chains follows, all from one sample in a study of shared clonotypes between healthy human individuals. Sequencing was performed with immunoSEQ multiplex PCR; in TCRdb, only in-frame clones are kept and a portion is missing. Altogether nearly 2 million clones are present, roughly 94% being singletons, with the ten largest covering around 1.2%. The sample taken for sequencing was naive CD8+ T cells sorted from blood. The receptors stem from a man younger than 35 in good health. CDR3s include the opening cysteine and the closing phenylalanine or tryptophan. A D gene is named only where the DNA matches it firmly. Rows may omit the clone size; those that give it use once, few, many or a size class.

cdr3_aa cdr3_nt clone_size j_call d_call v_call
CASSQGTSGRGGYYEQYF TGCGCCAGCAGCCAAGGGACTAGCGGGAGAGGAGGCTACTACGAGCAGTACTTC . TRBJ2-7 TRBD2 TRBV4-3
CASRGGGNEQFF TGTGCCAGCAGGGGGGGAGGAAATGAGCAGTTCTTC . TRBJ2-1 . TRBV5-4
CSVEGGLNRDDNEQFF TGCAGCGTTGAAGGTGGTTTGAACAGGGACGACAATGAGCAGTTCTTC . TRBJ2-1 . TRBV29-1
CAWSVSAPGEQYF TGTGCCTGGAGTGTATCAGCTCCTGGGGAGCAGTACTTC once TRBJ2-7 . TRBV30
CASSEVGWRNNQPQHF TGTGCCAGCAGTGAGGTAGGGTGGCGTAACAATCAGCCCCAGCATTTT . TRBJ1-5 . TRBV6-1
CASSLRSPETQYF TGTGCCAGCAGCCTGCGAAGTCCAGAGACCCAGTACTTC . TRBJ2-5 . TRBV13
CAWRTLRGTGELFF TGTGCCTGGAGGACGCTCAGGGGGACCGGGGAGCTGTTTTTT . TRBJ2-2 TRBD1 TRBV30
CSVEADRPQQYF TGCAGCGTTGAAGCCGACAGGCCCCAACAGTATTTT . TRBJ2-3 . TRBV29-1
CASSQVSYNEQFF TGTGCCAGCAGCCAGGTTTCCTACAATGAGCAGTTCTTC . TRBJ2-1 . TRBV7-2
CASSGGLAGLVDTQYF TGTGCCAGCAGTGGAGGACTAGCGGGGCTGGTAGATACGCAGTATTTT . TRBJ2-3 TRBD2 TRBV2
CASSPTPGTRGNTIYF TGCGCCAGCAGCCCGACGCCTGGCACGCGTGGAAACACCATATATTTT . TRBJ1-3 . TRBV5-1
CSVELLTDSYEQYF TGCAGCGTTGAACTTCTGACCGACTCCTACGAGCAGTACTTC . TRBJ2-7 . TRBV29-1
CASSSVPGPPEEYF TGTGCCAGCAGTTCAGTCCCGGGCCCTCCGGAGGAGTACTTC . TRBJ2-7 . TRBV27
CASSPLNSGNTIYF TGTGCCAGCAGTCCACTGAACTCTGGAAACACCATATATTTT . TRBJ1-3 . TRBV6-5
CSVSGQGHNYGYTF TGCAGCGTCTCGGGACAGGGGCATAACTATGGCTACACCTTC . TRBJ1-2 TRBD1 TRBV29-1
CASSPTGGSTDTQYF TGTGCCAGCTCACCTACAGGGGGGAGCACAGATACGCAGTATTTT . TRBJ2-3 TRBD1 TRBV18
CASSIRLAGVEYQETQYF TGTGCCAGCAGCATCAGACTAGCGGGGGTCGAGTACCAAGAGACCCAGTACTTC . TRBJ2-5 TRBD2 TRBV7-8
CASSQDRTSGASSYEQYF TGCGCCAGCAGCCAAGATCGGACTAGCGGGGCCAGCTCCTACGAGCAGTACTTC . TRBJ2-7 TRBD2 TRBV4-3
CASSVTGGTYEQYF TGTGCCAGCAGCGTGACGGGGGGTACCTACGAGCAGTACTTC . TRBJ2-7 TRBD2 TRBV9
CASSQTGGDRFYEQYF TGTGCCAGCAGCCAAACGGGTGGGGACAGGTTCTACGAGCAGTACTTC . TRBJ2-7 TRBD1 TRBV4-2
CASSLRQGTDTQYF TGTGCCAGCAGCTTGAGACAGGGCACAGATACGCAGTATTTT . TRBJ2-3 . TRBV13
CASSQGLGEAFF TGTGCCAGCAGTCAAGGGCTCGGTGAAGCTTTCTTT few TRBJ1-1 . TRBV6-5
CASSGALHYGYTF TGTGCCAGCAGTGGGGCATTGCACTATGGCTACACCTTC . TRBJ1-2 . TRBV2
CASYMSGEQYF TGTGCCAGCTATATGAGCGGGGAGCAGTACTTC . TRBJ2-7 . TRBV11-2
CASSLTVPGSPLHF TGTGCCAGCAGCTTGACGGTCCCAGGTTCACCCCTCCACTTT . TRBJ1-6 . TRBV5-4
CASSQAAGGKMNTEAFF TGCGCCAGCAGCCAAGCAGCAGGGGGAAAAATGAACACTGAAGCTTTCTTT . TRBJ1-1 TRBD1 TRBV4-3
CASSVAGSGNTIYF TGTGCCAGCAGCGTAGCTGGGTCTGGAAACACCATATATTTT . TRBJ1-3 . TRBV9
CASSSGQGAPGYTF TGTGCCAGCAGCTCCGGACAGGGGGCGCCGGGCTACACCTTC . TRBJ1-2 TRBD1 TRBV11-2
CAWQGTGGKRDGYTF TGTGCCTGGCAGGGGACAGGGGGCAAGAGGGATGGCTACACCTTC . TRBJ1-2 TRBD1 TRBV30
CASSYRGATEAFF TGTGCCAGCAGCTACAGGGGAGCCACTGAAGCTTTCTTT . TRBJ1-1 TRBD1 TRBV6-6
CASSYLFTDTQYF TGTGCCAGCAGTTACTTGTTCACAGATACGCAGTATTTT . TRBJ2-3 . TRBV6-5
CATSIGPGLGQPQHF TGTGCCACCAGCATTGGCCCAGGGTTGGGTCAGCCCCAGCATTTT . TRBJ1-5 . TRBV15
CASSSLGVETGELFF TGTGCCAGCAGCTCCCTTGGTGTTGAGACCGGGGAGCTGTTTTTT . TRBJ2-2 . TRBV7-9
CASSSSGGAYEQYF TGTGCCAGCAGCTCTAGCGGGGGGGCCTACGAGCAGTACTTC once TRBJ2-7 TRBD2 TRBV7-2
CASSHDLTGYNEQFF TGTGCCAGCAGTCACGACTTAACAGGTTACAATGAGCAGTTCTTC . TRBJ2-1 . TRBV6-5
CASSLSMGETTYEQYF TGTGCCAGCAGTTTATCCATGGGGGAGACTACCTACGAGCAGTACTTC . TRBJ2-7 . TRBV27
CASSLSPTDTQYF TGTGCCAGCAGCTTATCCCCCACAGATACGCAGTATTTT . TRBJ2-3 . TRBV7-3
CASSLGQGLLEQYF TGCGCCAGCAGCTTAGGACAGGGCCTATTAGAGCAGTACTTC . TRBJ2-7 TRBD1 TRBV5-1
CASSPATGIHNEQFF TGTGCCAGCTCACCAGCGACAGGGATCCACAATGAGCAGTTCTTC . TRBJ2-1 TRBD1 TRBV18